The 7 T cell receptor beta chains in this list originate from one sample, sequenced in a study of regulatory T cells in long-lasting Graves disease (dated by TCRdb to about 2021). The library was prepared using multiplex PCR. The sequencing machine was an Illumina HiSeq 4000. iRepertoire HTBI primers and Arm-PCR amplification of CDR3 regions were used to construct TCR beta libraries. Using fastp at Q25 and MiXCR, TCRdb reprocessed the public reads and kept productive beta chains. Records with the same CDR3 protein are collapsed into one entry carrying the most frequent genes and DNA. In all, the sample holds hundreds of thousands of distinct CDR3 sequences, and about 16% of those were seen once. The ten largest clonotypes hold about 20% of the sample. According to the study, the label for this sample's time point signals: newly diagnosed GD, antithyroid drugs for less than 3 months. RNA was extracted from PBMCs in TRIzol for both TCR sequencing and RNA sequencing.

The source was peripheral blood mononuclear cells (PBMCs), collected at new diagnosis, from a patient treated with antithyroid drugs. These TCRs come from a female donor with Graves disease.

This clonotype came up many times. The J gene is TRBJ2-1, the V gene TRBV7-9; D gene unclear. The germline V and J ends were trimmed by 1 base and 8 bases, with 6 bases remaining between them. This CDR3 has 12 amino acids. The germline V gene has CDR1 SEHNR and CDR2 FQNEAQ (reference sequence). In nucleotides, the CDR3 is TGTGCCAGCAGCTTAGGGGTGTATGAGCAGTTCTTC. Amino acids: CASSLGVYEQFF.

This rearrangement joins TRBV20-1 to TRBJ2-1; TRBD2 is a possible D gene (6 bases). Germline V gene lookup returns CDR1 DFQATT and CDR2 SNEGSKA (reference sequence). The CDR3 contains 15 residues. Between the trimmed V and J ends, which lost 6 bases and 5 bases, there was a span of 20 bases. This CDR3 is CSAKIRDWAHNEQFF. The CDR3 region has the DNA TGCAGTGCCAAAATTAGGGACTGGGCTCACAATGAGCAGTTCTTC.

This clonotype was counted many times. J is TRBJ1-1 and V is TRBV7-9; possibly TRBD1 for D (5 bases). The CDR3 is made up of 15 amino acids. The germline V gene encodes CDR1 SEHNR and CDR2 FQNEAQ (reference sequence). V lost 1 base, J lost 1 base, and 10 bases lay in between. The CDR3 bases are TGTGCCAGCAGCTTAGTTTACAGGAAGAACACTGAAGCTTTCTTT. Amino acid sequence: CASSLVYRKNTEAFF.

There are many counts of this clonotype. V gene TRBV28 combines with J gene TRBJ1-2, with 8 bases lining up with TRBD1. Germline CDR1 MDHEN, CDR2 SYDVKM. V was pared by 2 bases and J by 8 bases, with 4 bases of the junction left unmatched. The CDR3 is 13 amino acids. The CDR3 DNA reads as TGTGCCAGCAGTTTACAGGGGGCGGTCGGCTACACCTTC. It codes for CASSLQGAVGYTF.

V usage is TRBV20-1 and J usage is TRBJ2-3; TRBD1 might be the D (5 bases). CDR3 length equals 13 residues. V lost 0 bases to trimming and J lost 7 bases, with 11 bases between them. Per germline, CDR1 DFQATT and CDR2 SNEGSKA (reference sequence). In DNA, the CDR3 is TGCAGTGCTAGAGAAGGGGCCCGGCATACGCAGTATTTT. Residues: CSAREGARHTQYF.

The chain has TRBV3-1 and TRBJ2-1; TRBD1 matches at 7 bases. Germline V gives CDR1 LGHDT, CDR2 YNNKEL (reference sequence). The trim removed 0 bases at V and 2 bases at J, leaving 10 bases unmatched. The CDR3 contains 18 residues. CDR3 protein: CASSQEGGRGVAYNEQFF. Written as DNA, the CDR3 is TGTGCCAGCAGCCAAGAAGGGGGCCGGGGAGTCGCCTACAATGAGCAGTTCTTC.

The J gene is TRBJ2-3, the V gene TRBV5-6; D is tentatively TRBD1 or TRBD2 (6 bases each). V gave up 4 bases and J gave up 5 bases, with 17 bases separating them. This CDR3 is built from 15 residues. Germline V CDR1 and CDR2: SGHDT, YYEEEE. The DNA for the CDR3 is TGTGCCAGCAGCCCGACTAGAGGGGGAGGAGATACGCAGTATTTT. It yields the protein CASSPTRGGGDTQYF. Filled out from reference TRBV5-6 and TRBJ2-3, the complete variable domain reads DAGVTQSPTHLIKTRGQQVTLRCSPKSGHDTVSWYQQALGQGPQFIFQYYEEEERQRGNFPDRFSGHQFPNYSSELNVNALLLGDSALYLCASSPTRGGGDTQYFGPGTRLTVL.